This T cell receptor (beta chain) is from a study of blood T cell repertoires in COVID-19 (dated by TCRdb to about 2020). Regarding the study in general: Collaborator samples came from the United States, Italy and Spain and covered acute and convalescent phases of COVID-19. The prospective study material was composed of cDNA or gDNA derived from T cells, B-cell-depleted T cells, or PBMCs. The dataset comprised deeply sampled blood TCRbeta repertoires from subjects exposed to, actively infected with, or recovered from COVID-19. The repertoires were made available in a free public database intended to serve as a resource for research on the immune response to SARS-CoV-2. Samples were obtained from the ongoing ImmuneRACE study (first 160 participants) and from roughly 1,300 subjects provided by 6 global collaborators. Nearly every sample came with metadata listing a de-identified subject ID, COVID-19 status, age in years and sex. Where available, HLA class I and class II types were taken from metadata supplied by the sample provider and were not determined by assay-based typing. Overall study outcomes, separate from this receptor: How much clinical and demographic metadata was included differed by source and by participant, and the metadata was provided uncurated.

This clone was detected only a few times. The clone's antigen remains unknown. No much larger clone is present one base from it, and per-base qualities are unavailable. Whole blood was collected in K2EDTA tubes by collaborating institutions according to the institutions' own protocols. For TCRbeta analysis, collaborators shipped samples as frozen whole blood, isolated PBMCs, or DNA extracted from either of those sample types. TCRbeta CDR3 regions were amplified from genomic DNA using the immunoSEQ Assay, a bias-controlled multiplex PCR. The original methods were these. The number of nucleated cells in each sample was estimated by amplification of reference gene primers within the assay. Sequence reads were collapsed and filtered to measure the absolute abundance of every unique TCRbeta CDR3 rearrangement. For each sample, productive Simpson clonality was calculated by taking the square root of Simpson's diversity index across productive rearrangements. What TCRdb holds here is the immuneACCESS table cut down to in-frame rearrangements. Part of the clones is not present; checked against another copy, under half of the missing clones reflect an unresolved V gene, and the others are unexplained. That table furnishes V, J and clone size, whereas the DNA furnished D and trimming. A total of over 150,000 clones appear in this sample, roughly 80% of them only once. The ten largest clones represent roughly 29% of the sample.

Looking up the germline V gene yields CDR1 SNHLY and CDR2 FYNNEI. Trimmed from V: 5 bases; trimmed from J: 8 bases; junction bases lacking a gene match: 10. From the cysteine up to the phenylalanine, the CDR3 has a length of 16 residues. CDR3 DNA is the only sequence kept; it has 48 bases, read in frame from the first base. The sequence was collected from a woman aged 60-75 years with acute or convalescent COVID-19. The sequence is built from TRBV2 and TRBJ1-6, with TRBD1 identical over 9 junction bases. The specimen sequenced was peripheral blood. The CDR3 reads CASSWGLTGGDSPLHF. The DNA sequence is TGTGCCAGCAGTTGGGGGCTGACAGGGGGAGATTCACCCCTCCACTTT.